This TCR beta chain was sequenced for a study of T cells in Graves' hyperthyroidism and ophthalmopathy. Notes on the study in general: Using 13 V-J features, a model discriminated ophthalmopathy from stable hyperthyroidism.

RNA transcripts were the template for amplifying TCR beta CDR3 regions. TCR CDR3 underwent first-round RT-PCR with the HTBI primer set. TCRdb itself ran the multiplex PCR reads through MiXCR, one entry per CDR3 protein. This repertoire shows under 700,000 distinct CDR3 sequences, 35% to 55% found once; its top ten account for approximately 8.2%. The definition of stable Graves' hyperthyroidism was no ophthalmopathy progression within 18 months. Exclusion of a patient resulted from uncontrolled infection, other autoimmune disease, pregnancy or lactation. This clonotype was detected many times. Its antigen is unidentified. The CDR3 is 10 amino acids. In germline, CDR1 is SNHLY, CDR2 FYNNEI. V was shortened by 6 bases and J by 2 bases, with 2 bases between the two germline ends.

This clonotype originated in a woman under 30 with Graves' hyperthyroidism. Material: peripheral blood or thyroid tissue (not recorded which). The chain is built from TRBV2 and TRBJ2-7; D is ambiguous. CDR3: CASSPYEQYF. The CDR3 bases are TGTGCCAGCAGCCCCTACGAGCAGTACTTC.